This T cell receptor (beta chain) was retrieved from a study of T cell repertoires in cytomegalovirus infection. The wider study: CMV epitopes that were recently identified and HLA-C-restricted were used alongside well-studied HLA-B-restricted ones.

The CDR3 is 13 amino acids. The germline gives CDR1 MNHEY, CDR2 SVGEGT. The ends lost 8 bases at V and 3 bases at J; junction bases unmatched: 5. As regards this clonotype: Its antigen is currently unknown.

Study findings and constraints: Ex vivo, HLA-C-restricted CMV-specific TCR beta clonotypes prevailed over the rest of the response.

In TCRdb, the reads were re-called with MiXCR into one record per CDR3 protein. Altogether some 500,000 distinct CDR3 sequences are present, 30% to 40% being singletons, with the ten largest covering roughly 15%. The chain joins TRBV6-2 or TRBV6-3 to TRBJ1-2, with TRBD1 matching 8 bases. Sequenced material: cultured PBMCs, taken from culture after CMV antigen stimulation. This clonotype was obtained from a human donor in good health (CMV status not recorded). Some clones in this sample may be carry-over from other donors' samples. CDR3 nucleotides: TGTGCCAGCGATGCAGGGGGCTACTATGGCTACACCTTC. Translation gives CASDAGGYYGYTF.